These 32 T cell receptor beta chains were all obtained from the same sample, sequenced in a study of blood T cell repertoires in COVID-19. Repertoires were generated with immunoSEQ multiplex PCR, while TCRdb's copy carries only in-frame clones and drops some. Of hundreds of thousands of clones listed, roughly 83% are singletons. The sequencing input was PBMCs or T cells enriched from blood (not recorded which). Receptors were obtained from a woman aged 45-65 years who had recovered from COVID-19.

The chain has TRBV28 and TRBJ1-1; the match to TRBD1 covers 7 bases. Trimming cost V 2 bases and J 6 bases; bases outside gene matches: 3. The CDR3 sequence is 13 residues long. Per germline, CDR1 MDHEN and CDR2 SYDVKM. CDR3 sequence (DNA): TGTGCCAGCAGTTTACCAGGGACAGCTGAAGCTTTCTTT. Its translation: CASSLPGTAEAFF.

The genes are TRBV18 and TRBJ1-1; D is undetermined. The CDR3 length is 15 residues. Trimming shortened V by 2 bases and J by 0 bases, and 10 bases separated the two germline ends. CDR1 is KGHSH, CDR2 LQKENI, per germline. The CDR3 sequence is CASSPETRMNTEAFF. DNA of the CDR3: TGTGCCAGCTCACCAGAGACACGAATGAACACTGAAGCTTTCTTT.

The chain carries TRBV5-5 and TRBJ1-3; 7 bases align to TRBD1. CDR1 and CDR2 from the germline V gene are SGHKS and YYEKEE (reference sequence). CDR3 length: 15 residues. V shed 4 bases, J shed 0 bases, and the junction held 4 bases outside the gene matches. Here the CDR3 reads CASSMGQSSGNTIYF. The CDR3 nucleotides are TGTGCCAGCAGCATGGGACAGTCCTCTGGAAACACCATATATTTT.

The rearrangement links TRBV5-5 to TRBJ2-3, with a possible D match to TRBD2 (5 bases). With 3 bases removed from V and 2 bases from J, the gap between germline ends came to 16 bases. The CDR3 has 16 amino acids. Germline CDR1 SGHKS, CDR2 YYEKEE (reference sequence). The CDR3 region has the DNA TGTGCCAGCAGCTCCCTCAGCGGTCGAACCACAGATACGCAGTATTTT. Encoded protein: CASSSLSGRTTDTQYF.

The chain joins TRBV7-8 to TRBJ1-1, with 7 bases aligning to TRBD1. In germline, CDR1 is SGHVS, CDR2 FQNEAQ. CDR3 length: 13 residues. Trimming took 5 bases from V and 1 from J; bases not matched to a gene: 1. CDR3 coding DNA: TGTGCCAGCAGCCGGGACAGGAACACTGAAGCTTTCTTT. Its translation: CASSRDRNTEAFF.

The CDR3 DNA sequence: TGTGCCAGCAGTTACTCTAATCGGGGTTGGGAGACCCAGTACTTC. This codes for CASSYSNRGWETQYF. This chain joins TRBV6-5 and TRBJ2-5; TRBD2 might be the D (5 bases). Germline values: CDR1 MNHEY, CDR2 SVGAGI. The V and J ends lost 0 bases and 5 bases respectively, with 13 bases between them. The CDR3 has 15 amino acids.

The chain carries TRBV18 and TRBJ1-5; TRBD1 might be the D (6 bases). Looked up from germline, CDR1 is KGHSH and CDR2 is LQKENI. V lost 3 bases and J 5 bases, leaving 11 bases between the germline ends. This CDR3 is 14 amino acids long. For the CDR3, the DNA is TGTGCCAGCTCACCCCGAGGGGGGGATCAGCCCCAGCATTTT. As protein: CASSPRGGDQPQHF.

CDR3 residues: CASSQDGRDNSPLHF. The DNA for the CDR3 is TGTGCCAGCAGCCAAGACGGCAGGGATAATTCACCCCTCCACTTT. This chain uses TRBV14 with TRBJ1-6, with D tentatively TRBD1 (5 bases). Deletions cut 0 bases from V and 5 bases from J, with 8 bases between. CDR3 length: 15 amino acids. CDR1 and CDR2 from the germline V gene are SGHDN and FVKESK. The whole variable domain, filled in from reference TRBV14 and TRBJ1-6, reads EAGVTQFPSHSVIEKGQTVTLRCDPISGHDNLYWYRRVMGKEIKFLLHFVKESKQDESGMPNNRFLAERTGGTYSTLKVQPAELEDSGVYFCASSQDGRDNSPLHFGNGTRLTVT.

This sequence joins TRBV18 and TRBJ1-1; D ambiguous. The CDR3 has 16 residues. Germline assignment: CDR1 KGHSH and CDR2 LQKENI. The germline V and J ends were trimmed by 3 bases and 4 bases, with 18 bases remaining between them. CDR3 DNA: TGTGCCAGCTCACCGTCCCGCGTAGAAGGGAGCACTGAAGCTTTCTTT. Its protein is CASSPSRVEGSTEAFF.

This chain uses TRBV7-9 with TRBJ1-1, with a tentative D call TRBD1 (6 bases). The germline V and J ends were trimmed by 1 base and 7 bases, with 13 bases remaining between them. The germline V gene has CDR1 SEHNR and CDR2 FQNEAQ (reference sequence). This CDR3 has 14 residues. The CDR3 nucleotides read TGTGCCAGCAGCTTAGTCGCAGGGGTAAGTGAAGCTTTCTTT. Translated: CASSLVAGVSEAFF. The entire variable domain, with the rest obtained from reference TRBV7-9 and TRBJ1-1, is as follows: DTGVSQNPRHKITKRGQNVTFRCDPISEHNRLYWYRQTLGQGPEFLTYFQNEAQLEKSRLLSDRFSAERPKGSFSTLEIQRTEQGDSAMYLCASSLVAGVSEAFFGQGTRLTVV.

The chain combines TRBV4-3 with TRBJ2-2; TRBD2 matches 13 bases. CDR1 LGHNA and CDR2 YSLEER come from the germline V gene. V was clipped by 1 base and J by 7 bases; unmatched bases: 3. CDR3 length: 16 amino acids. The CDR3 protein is CASSQGTSGRIGELFF. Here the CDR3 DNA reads TGCGCCAGCAGCCAAGGGACTAGCGGGAGAATCGGGGAGCTGTTTTTT.

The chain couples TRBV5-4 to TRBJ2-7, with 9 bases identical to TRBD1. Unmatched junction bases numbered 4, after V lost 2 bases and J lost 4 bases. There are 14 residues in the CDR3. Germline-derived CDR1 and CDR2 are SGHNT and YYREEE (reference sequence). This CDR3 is CASSFGTGLYEQYF. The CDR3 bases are TGTGCCAGCAGCTTTGGGACAGGGTTGTACGAGCAGTACTTC.

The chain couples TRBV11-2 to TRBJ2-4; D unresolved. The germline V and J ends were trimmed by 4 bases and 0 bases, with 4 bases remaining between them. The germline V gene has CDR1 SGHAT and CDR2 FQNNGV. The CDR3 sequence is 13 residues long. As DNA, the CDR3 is TGTGCCAGCAGCTCCCTAGCCAAAAACATTCAGTACTTC. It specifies CASSSLAKNIQYF.

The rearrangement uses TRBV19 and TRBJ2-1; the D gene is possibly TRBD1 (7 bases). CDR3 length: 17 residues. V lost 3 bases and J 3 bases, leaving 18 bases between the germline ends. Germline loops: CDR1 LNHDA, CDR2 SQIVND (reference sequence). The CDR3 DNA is TGTGCCAGTAGTATTTTTCGGGGCGGGACAGACTACAATGAGCAGTTCTTC. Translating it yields CASSIFRGGTDYNEQFF.

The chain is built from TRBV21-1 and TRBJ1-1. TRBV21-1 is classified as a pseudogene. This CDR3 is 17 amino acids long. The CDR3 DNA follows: TGTGCCAGCAGCAAAGAGGGGAGGGTCCTCATGAACACTGAAGCTTTCTTT. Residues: CASSKEGRVLMNTEAFF.

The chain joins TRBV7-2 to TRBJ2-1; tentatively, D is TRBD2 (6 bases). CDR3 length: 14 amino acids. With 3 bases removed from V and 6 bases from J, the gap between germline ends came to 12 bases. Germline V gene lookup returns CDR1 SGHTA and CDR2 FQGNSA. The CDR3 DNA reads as TGTGCCAGCAGCTTGCTAGGAGGGCCCAATGAGCAGTTCTTC. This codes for CASSLLGGPNEQFF.

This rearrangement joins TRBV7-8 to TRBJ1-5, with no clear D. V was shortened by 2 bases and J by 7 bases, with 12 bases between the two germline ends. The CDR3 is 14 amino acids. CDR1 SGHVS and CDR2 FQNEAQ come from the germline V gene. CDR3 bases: TGTGCCAGCAGCTTATCGTCCCCGGGGCAGCCCCAGCATTTT. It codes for CASSLSSPGQPQHF.

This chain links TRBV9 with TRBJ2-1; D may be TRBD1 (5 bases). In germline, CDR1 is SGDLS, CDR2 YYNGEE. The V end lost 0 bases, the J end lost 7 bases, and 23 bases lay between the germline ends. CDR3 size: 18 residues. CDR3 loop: CASSVAIRGNLGANEQFF. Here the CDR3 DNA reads TGTGCCAGCAGCGTAGCCATCCGTGGGAACCTTGGGGCGAATGAGCAGTTCTTC.

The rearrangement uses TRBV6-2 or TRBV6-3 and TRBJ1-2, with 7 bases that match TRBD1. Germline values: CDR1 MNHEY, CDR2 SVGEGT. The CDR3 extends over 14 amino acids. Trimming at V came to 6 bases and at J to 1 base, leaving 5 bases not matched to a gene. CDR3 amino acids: CASSPPGGNYGYTF. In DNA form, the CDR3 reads TGTGCCAGCAGCCCCCCAGGGGGTAACTATGGCTACACCTTC.

Written as DNA, the CDR3 is TGCAGTGCTAGTGCTAGGAGGGCCAACGGTGAGCAGTTCTTC. Its protein is CSASARRANGEQFF. This chain connects TRBV20-1 to TRBJ2-1; D is perhaps TRBD2 (6 bases). Germline CDR1 DFQATT, CDR2 SNEGSKA (reference sequence). This CDR3 has 14 amino acids. V lost 3 bases and J 9 bases, leaving 18 bases between the germline ends.

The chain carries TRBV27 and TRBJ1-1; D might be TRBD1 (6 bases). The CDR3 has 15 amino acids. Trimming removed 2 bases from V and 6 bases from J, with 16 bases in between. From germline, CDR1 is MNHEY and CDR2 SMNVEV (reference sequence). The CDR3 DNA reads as TGTGCCAGCAGTTTAGTCCCCAGGGGCACCCCTGAAGCTTTCTTT. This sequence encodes CASSLVPRGTPEAFF.

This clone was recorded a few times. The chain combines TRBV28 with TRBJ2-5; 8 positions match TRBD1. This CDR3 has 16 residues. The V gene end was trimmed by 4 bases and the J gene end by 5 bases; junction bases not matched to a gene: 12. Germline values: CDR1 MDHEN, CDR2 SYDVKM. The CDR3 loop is CASSWTGLGKGETQYF. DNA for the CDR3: TGTGCCAGCAGTTGGACAGGGTTGGGCAAAGGGGAGACCCAGTACTTC.

The CDR3 loop reads CASSARGGVYVSEQYF. DNA of the CDR3: TGTGCCAGCAGCGCCCGGGGAGGGGTCTATGTGTCAGAGCAGTACTTC. The V and J genes are TRBV9 and TRBJ2-7, with 7 bases matching TRBD2. Germline trimming cut 3 bases from V and 7 bases from J; bases unmatched to any gene: 16. CDR3 length: 16 amino acids. Germline CDR1 and CDR2: SGDLS and YYNGEE.

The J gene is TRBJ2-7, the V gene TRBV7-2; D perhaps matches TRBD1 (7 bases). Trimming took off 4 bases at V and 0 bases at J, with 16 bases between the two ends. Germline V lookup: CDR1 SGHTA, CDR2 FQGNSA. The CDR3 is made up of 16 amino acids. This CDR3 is CASSSPGRGVSYEQYF. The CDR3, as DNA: TGTGCCAGCAGCTCACCGGGCAGGGGGGTCTCCTACGAGCAGTACTTC.

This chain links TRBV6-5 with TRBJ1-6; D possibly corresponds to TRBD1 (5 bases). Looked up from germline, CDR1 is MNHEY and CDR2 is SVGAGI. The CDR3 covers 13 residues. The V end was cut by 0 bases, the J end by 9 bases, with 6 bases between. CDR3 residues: CASSYSTASPLHF. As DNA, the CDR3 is TGTGCCAGCAGTTACTCGACAGCTTCACCCCTCCACTTT.

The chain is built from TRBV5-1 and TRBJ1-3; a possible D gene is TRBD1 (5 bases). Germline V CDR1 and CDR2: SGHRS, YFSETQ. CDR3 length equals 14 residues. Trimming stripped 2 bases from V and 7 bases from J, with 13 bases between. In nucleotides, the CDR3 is TGCGCCAGCAGCTTTTCTCAGGGTTGGAACACCATATATTTT. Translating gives CASSFSQGWNTIYF.

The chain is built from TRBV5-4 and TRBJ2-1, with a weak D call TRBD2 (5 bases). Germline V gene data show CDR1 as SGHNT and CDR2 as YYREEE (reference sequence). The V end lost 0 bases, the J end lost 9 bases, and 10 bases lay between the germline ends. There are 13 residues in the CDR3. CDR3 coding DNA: TGTGCCAGCAGCTTGGTTATTAGCGCTGAGCAGTTCTTC. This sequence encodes CASSLVISAEQFF.

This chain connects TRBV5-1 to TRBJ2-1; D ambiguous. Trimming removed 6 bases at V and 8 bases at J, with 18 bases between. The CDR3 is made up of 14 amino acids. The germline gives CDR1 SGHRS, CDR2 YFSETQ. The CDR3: CASTIVSPNDEQFF. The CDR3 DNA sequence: TGCGCCAGCACCATAGTTAGCCCCAACGATGAGCAGTTCTTC.

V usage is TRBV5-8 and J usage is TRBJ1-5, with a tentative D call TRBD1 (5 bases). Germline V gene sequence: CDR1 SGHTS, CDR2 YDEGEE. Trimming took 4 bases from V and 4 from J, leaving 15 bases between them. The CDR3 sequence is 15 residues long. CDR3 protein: CASSTGHVVNQPQHF. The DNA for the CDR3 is TGTGCCAGCAGCACCGGACACGTGGTGAATCAGCCCCAGCATTTT.

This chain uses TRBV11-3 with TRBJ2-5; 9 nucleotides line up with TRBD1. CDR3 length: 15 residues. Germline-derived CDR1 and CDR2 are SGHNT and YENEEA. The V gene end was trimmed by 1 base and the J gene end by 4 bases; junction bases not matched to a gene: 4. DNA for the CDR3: TGTGCCAGCAGCTTAGGGCGACAGGGGGGAGAGACCCAGTACTTC. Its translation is CASSLGRQGGETQYF.

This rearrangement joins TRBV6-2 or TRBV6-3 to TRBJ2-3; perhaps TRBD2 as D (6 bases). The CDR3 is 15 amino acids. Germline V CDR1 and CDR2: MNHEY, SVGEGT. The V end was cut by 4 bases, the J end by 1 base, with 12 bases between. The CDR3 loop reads CASSSGRGGTDTQYF. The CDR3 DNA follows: TGTGCCAGCAGTTCCGGGAGAGGTGGCACAGATACGCAGTATTTT.

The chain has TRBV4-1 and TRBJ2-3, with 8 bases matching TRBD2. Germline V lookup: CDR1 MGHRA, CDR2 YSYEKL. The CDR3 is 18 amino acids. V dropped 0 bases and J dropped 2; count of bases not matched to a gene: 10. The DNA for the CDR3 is TGCGCCAGCAGCCAAGAGGTGACACTAGCGGACGTCACAGATACGCAGTATTTT. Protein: CASSQEVTLADVTDTQYF.